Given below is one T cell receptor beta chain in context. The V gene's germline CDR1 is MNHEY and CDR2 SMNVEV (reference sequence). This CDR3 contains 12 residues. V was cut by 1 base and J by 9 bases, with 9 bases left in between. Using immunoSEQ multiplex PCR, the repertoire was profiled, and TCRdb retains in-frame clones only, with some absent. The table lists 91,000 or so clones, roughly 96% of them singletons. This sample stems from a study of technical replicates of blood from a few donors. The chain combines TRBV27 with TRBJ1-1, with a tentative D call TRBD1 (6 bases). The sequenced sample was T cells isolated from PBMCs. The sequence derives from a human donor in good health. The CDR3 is CASSLLGAKAFF. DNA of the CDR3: TGTGCCAGCAGTTTATTGGGGGCCAAAGCTTTCTTT.